This is a list of T cell receptor beta chains from one sample in a study of shared clonotypes between healthy human individuals. Only in-frame clones appear in the TCRdb table, and some are missing; sequencing was by immunoSEQ multiplex PCR. Of 450,000 to 650,000 clones in the sample, around three quarters are singletons; the top ten hold approximately 12%. Sample: PBMCs. The receptors come from a woman in her forties in good health. Some clones in this sample may be carry-over from other donors' samples. Both conserved end residues are part of each CDR3. The D gene is left open where the match is weak. Size values are once, few and many counts, or a class for expanded clones, and some rows have none.

>TRBJ1-4|.|TRBV2|.
TGTGCCAGCGAATGGCAGCCACCACCTAATGAAAAACTGTTTTTT
CASEWQPPPNEKLFF
>TRBJ2-1|.|TRBV11-2|few
TGTGCCAGCAGCTTAGTAATCCCCAATGAGCAGTTCTTC
CASSLVIPNEQFF
>TRBJ2-1|.|TRBV11-3|.
TGTGCCAGCAGCTTAGCGGACGCCTCCTACAATGAGCAGTTCTTC
CASSLADASYNEQFF
>TRBJ2-1|.|TRBV5-5|.
TGTGCCAGCAGCTTTCTAGGGGGCTCCTACAATGAGCAGTTCTTC
CASSFLGGSYNEQFF
>TRBJ2-5|TRBD2|TRBV28|.
TGTGCCAGCAGTCTCCGCAGGAGCGGGGGACAAGAGACCCAGTACTTC
CASSLRRSGGQETQYF
>TRBJ2-2|.|TRBV6-5|.
TGTGCCAGCAGTTACTCGGGTCCCCGGTCCGGGGAGCTGTTTTTT
CASSYSGPRSGELFF
>TRBJ2-7|TRBD1|TRBV7-9|.
TGTGCCAGCAGACCCCGGACAGGGGAGAACGAGCAGTACTTC
CASRPRTGENEQYF
>TRBJ2-7|.|TRBV28|.
TGTGCCAGCAGTTTAGGACCAGCCTACGAGCAGTACTTC
CASSLGPAYEQYF
>TRBJ2-3|TRBD1|TRBV7-9|few
TGTGCCAGCAGCTTAGTGCAGGGGGCTATCACAGATACGCAGTATTTT
CASSLVQGAITDTQYF
>TRBJ2-3|.|TRBV19|.
TGTGCCAGTAGTCTAACGGGCACAGATACGCAGTATTTT
CASSLTGTDTQYF
>TRBJ2-7|.|TRBV6-5|once
TGTGCCAGCAGTTACGTAGAGACCGGCTACGAGCAGTACTTC
CASSYVETGYEQYF
>TRBJ2-3|.|TRBV7-9|few
TGTGCCAGCAGCCACAAGAGGCAGATTAGCACAGATACGCAGTATTTT
CASSHKRQISTDTQYF
>TRBJ2-5|TRBD2|TRBV5-1|.
TGCGCCAGCAGCTTTACTAGCGGGAGTGACGAGACCCAGTACTTC
CASSFTSGSDETQYF
>TRBJ1-2|.|TRBV27|.
TGTGCCAGCAGTTTAAGCTCTCTTAGCCCCTATGGCTACACCTTC
CASSLSSLSPYGYTF